Shown below are 5 T cell receptor beta chains from a single sample sequenced in a study of OX40 agonist ivuxolimab in advanced cancers. Generated by immunoSEQ multiplex PCR, the TCRdb table keeps only in-frame clones and is missing some. The table includes around 58,000 clones, approximately 86% detected once. The source was CD4+ or CD8+ T cells sorted from blood, collected in a trial of the OX40 agonist ivuxolimab. These receptors were obtained from an adult with an advanced solid tumor such as melanoma, head and neck, liver or kidney cancer.

The chain employs TRBV11-2 and TRBJ2-1; TRBD1 matches at 10 bases. The CDR3 consists of 16 residues. The V and J ends lost 3 bases and 6 bases, in that order; junction bases with no gene match: 8. CDR1 and CDR2 (germline): SGHAT, FQNNGV. The CDR3: CASSFAGTGVVNEQFF. The DNA of the CDR3 is TGTGCCAGCAGCTTTGCCGGGACAGGGGTGGTCAATGAGCAGTTCTTC.

On this clone itself: The CDR3 does not end in the conserved phenylalanine or tryptophan, so this is likely a read error. The V and J genes are TRBV5-8 and TRBJ1-6; TRBD1 is a possible D gene (5 bases). Germline V lookup: CDR1 SGHTS, CDR2 YDEGEE. The CDR3 extends over 13 amino acids. Trimming pared 4 bases from V and 7 bases from J, leaving 9 bases between. CDR3 sequence: CASSPWDNSPLHL. As DNA, the CDR3 is TGTGCCAGCAGCCCCTGGGACAATTCACCCCTCCACCTT.

This clone is a singleton in its sample. The chain has TRBV19 and TRBJ1-4, with D possibly being TRBD1 (5 bases). The CDR3 totals 15 residues. V gave up 3 bases and J gave up 4 bases, with 12 bases separating them. The germline gives CDR1 LNHDA, CDR2 SQIVND (reference sequence). In DNA, the CDR3 is TGTGCCAGTAGTATCGGGGGACGGAATAATGAAAAACTGTTTTTT. Protein: CASSIGGRNNEKLFF.

V is TRBV19 and J is TRBJ2-6; 9 bases fit TRBD1. Germline assignment: CDR1 LNHDA and CDR2 SQIVND (reference sequence). This CDR3 spans 17 amino acids. J lost 0 bases, V lost 7 bases, and 7 bases had no gene match. CDR3 loop: CASTRTGDLSGANVLTF. The CDR3 DNA follows: TGTGCCAGTACACGGACAGGGGACCTCTCTGGGGCCAACGTCCTGACTTTC.

As for this clone: A read error is likely, as this CDR3 ends without the conserved phenylalanine or tryptophan. The DNA is omitted, as the CDR3 cannot be located on it reliably, and the CDR3 follows TCRdb's listing. The chain is built from TRBV5-8 and TRBJ1-2. Including both end residues, the CDR3 is 10 amino acids long. Looked up from germline, CDR1 is SGHTS and CDR2 is YDEGEE. The CDR3 sequence is CASSLGSGPS.